This TCR beta chain emerged from a study of blood T cell repertoires in COVID-19. Study at large: The cDNA or gDNA used as material had been derived from T cells, B-cell-depleted T cells, or PBMCs.

Sequencing used immunoSEQ multiplex PCR; TCRdb keeps in-frame clones, though not all of them. The sample has hundreds of thousands of clones, 90% seen once. CDR1 and CDR2 from the germline V gene are LGHDT and YNNKEL (reference sequence). This CDR3 comprises 14 residues. V was shortened by 2 bases and J by 9 bases, with 14 bases between the two germline ends. The gene calls are TRBV3-1 (or the pseudogene TRBV3-2) and TRBJ2-1; unclear D gene. Sample: PBMCs or T cells enriched from blood (not recorded which). This TCR was recovered from a woman younger than 30 with acute COVID-19. CDR3 in DNA: TGTGCCAGCAGCCAAACCCCCCAGTTTCCTGAGCAGTTCTTC. Translating it yields CASSQTPQFPEQFF.